The 13 T cell receptor beta chains in this list originate from one sample, sequenced in a study of identical twins. TCRdb called the 5' RACE reads again in MiXCR, with one record for every CDR3 protein. Of under 300,000 distinct CDR3 sequences listed, approximately 11% are singletons. These data also formed part of another study, on yellow fever vaccine responses in identical twins.

The specimen sequenced was memory (CD45RO+) T cells sorted from blood. These receptors originate from a woman in her late teens or twenties in good health.

This clonotype was observed at least ten times. DNA of the CDR3: TGTGCCAGCAGCTTAGTGGCGTCCTCCTACAATGAGCAGTTCTTC. Its protein product is CASSLVASSYNEQFF. The rearrangement uses TRBV7-2 and TRBJ2-1; D gene uncertain. V was shortened by 1 base and J by 0 bases, with 7 bases between the two germline ends. Germline V gives CDR1 SGHTA, CDR2 FQGNSA. CDR3 length: 15 amino acids.

This clonotype was counted only a few times. This rearrangement joins TRBV5-4 to TRBJ1-1; D might be TRBD1 (6 bases). Germline V CDR1 and CDR2: SGHNT, YYREEE (reference sequence). Trimming cost V 2 bases and J 4 bases, with 15 bases left between them. CDR3 length: 15 residues. CDR3 in DNA: TGTGCCAGCAGCTTACCACAAGGGGGTGGCACTGAAGCTTTCTTT. Translated, it gives CASSLPQGGGTEAFF.

This clonotype was seen a handful of times. The genes are TRBV24-1 and TRBJ2-5, with TRBD1 identical over 8 bases. The CDR3 runs to 14 residues. The ends lost 7 bases at V and 3 bases at J; junction bases unmatched: 6. Germline V CDR1 and CDR2: KGHDR, SFDVKD. The CDR3 is CATSPTDREETQYF. The CDR3 DNA sequence: TGTGCCACCAGCCCTACGGACAGGGAAGAGACCCAGTACTTC.

The genes are TRBV3-1 and TRBJ2-7; D remains unclear. Germline V gene lookup returns CDR1 LGHDT and CDR2 YNNKEL (reference sequence). This CDR3 contains 12 residues. V was cut by 1 base and J by 3 bases, with 4 bases left in between. The CDR3 loop is CASSQANYEQYF. CDR3 DNA sequence: TGTGCCAGCAGCCAAGCCAACTACGAGCAGTACTTC.

The chain couples TRBV12-3 or TRBV12-4 to TRBJ2-1; D remains unclear. Trimming removed 5 bases from V and 0 bases from J, with 11 bases in between. This CDR3 region has 15 residues. CDR3 loop: CASSMAYRSYNEQFF. CDR3 DNA: TGTGCCAGCAGTATGGCGTATCGCTCCTACAATGAGCAGTTCTTC.

This clonotype was found a few times. V is TRBV4-3 and J is TRBJ1-2, with 9 bases matching TRBD1. V dropped 4 bases and J dropped 4; count of bases not matched to a gene: 13. This CDR3 comprises 17 residues. Germline CDR1 LGHNA, CDR2 YSLEER. The CDR3: CASSLTPPGQGVYGYTF. For the CDR3, the DNA is TGCGCCAGCAGCCTTACCCCACCGGGACAGGGTGTCTATGGCTACACCTTC.

This clonotype is termed medium-sized. The chain combines TRBV6-2 or TRBV6-3 with TRBJ2-7; D possibly uses TRBD1 or TRBD2 (5 bases each). The germline V gene has CDR1 MNHEY and CDR2 SVGEGT. The CDR3 totals 15 residues. V was clipped by 2 bases and J by 0 bases, with 11 bases between them. The CDR3 sequence is CASSYRGAGSYEQYF. CDR3 DNA sequence: TGTGCCAGCAGTTACAGGGGAGCCGGCTCCTACGAGCAGTACTTC.

This clonotype was recorded at least ten times. The J gene is TRBJ1-1, the V gene TRBV29-1, with 8 bases matching TRBD1. This CDR3 spans 14 amino acids. Germline CDR1 is SQVTM and CDR2 is ANQGSEA. The V gene end was trimmed by 4 bases and the J gene end by 1 base; junction bases not matched to a gene: 5. The CDR3 region is CSVARGTGNTEAFF. The CDR3 DNA is TGCAGCGTTGCTCGGGGGACAGGGAACACTGAAGCTTTCTTT.

This sequence joins TRBV9 and TRBJ2-3; 9 bases are shared with TRBD2. Per the germline V gene, CDR1 is SGDLS and CDR2 is YYNGEE. The CDR3 sequence is 16 residues long. The trim removed 0 bases at V and 2 bases at J, leaving 4 bases unmatched. The CDR3 coding sequence is TGTGCCAGCAGCGTAGTAGGCGGGGGGGCCACAGATACGCAGTATTTT. This encodes CASSVVGGGATDTQYF.

A few counts support this clonotype. This chain joins TRBV6-2 or TRBV6-3 and TRBJ2-7; no firm D call. The CDR3 has 13 residues. Germline loops: CDR1 MNHEY, CDR2 SVGEGT. V lost 2 bases and J 3 bases, leaving 8 bases between the germline ends. The CDR3 here is CASSYQGYYEQYF. CDR3 bases: TGTGCCAGCAGTTACCAAGGGTACTACGAGCAGTACTTC.

This clonotype was observed at least ten times. The chain is built from TRBV7-2 and TRBJ2-1; D not resolved. With 2 bases removed from V and 8 bases from J, the gap between germline ends came to 4 bases. The CDR3 covers 11 residues. The germline V gene has CDR1 SGHTA and CDR2 FQGNSA. For the CDR3, the DNA is TGTGCCAGCAGCTTACTTTATGAGCAGTTCTTC. As protein: CASSLLYEQFF.

The chain couples TRBV5-1 to TRBJ1-4; the D gene is possibly TRBD1 (5 bases). Trimming pared 6 bases from V and 7 bases from J, leaving 10 bases between. Germline V gene sequence: CDR1 SGHRS, CDR2 YFSETQ. The CDR3 length is 12 residues. The CDR3 sequence is CASKGLGEKLFF. Written as DNA, the CDR3 is TGCGCCAGCAAGGGGCTGGGTGAAAAACTGTTTTTT.

This clonotype appeared a few times. The CDR3 nucleotides are TGCGCCAGCAGCTCGCACCTGACAGGAAAAACAGATACGCAGTATTTT. Protein: CASSSHLTGKTDTQYF. This chain links TRBV5-1 with TRBJ2-3; possibly TRBD1 for D (6 bases). Trimming cost V 3 bases and J 3 bases, with 17 bases left between them. Looked up from germline, CDR1 is SGHRS and CDR2 is YFSETQ. The CDR3 is made up of 16 amino acids.